This T cell receptor (beta chain) was profiled in a study of blood T cells in healthy people across ages. This clonotype turned up a few times. J was trimmed by 4 bases and V by 4 bases; bases with no gene match: 5. This CDR3 is built from 14 residues. Germline V gene data show CDR1 as MGHDK and CDR2 as SYGVNS. With a J-beta primer mix and a sample-barcoded 5' primer, a second PCR ran roughly 6 to 11 cycles. Via MiXCR, TCRdb re-called the 5' RACE reads, giving one row per CDR3 protein. The data contain 2 million or so distinct CDR3 sequences, about 49% of them singletons. This chain connects TRBV25-1 to TRBJ1-2; 8 nucleotides agree with TRBD1. This TCR derives from a woman aged 35 to 49 in good health. The sequenced material came from blood. DNA of the CDR3: TGTGCCAGCAGTGCCAGACAGGGGATCTATGGCTACACCTTC. Translated: CASSARQGIYGYTF.